Below, 13 T cell receptor beta chains from the same sample are listed, as sequenced in a study of cytomegalovirus exposure and HLA in healthy donors. PCR amplification relied on 60 Vbeta primers (plus 13 Jbeta primers). Here immunoSEQ multiplex PCR was the method, and the copy in TCRdb shows in-frame clones only, minus some. This table holds over 85,000 clones, 80% to 85% found once. Sequenced: PBMCs. The receptors come from a woman aged 55-69 years in good health and CMV-seropositive.

The V gene is TRBV18, the J gene TRBJ2-7; 7 bases are shared with TRBD1. Germline CDR1 and CDR2: KGHSH and LQKENI. This CDR3 spans 17 amino acids. V lost 4 bases to trimming and J lost 4 bases; unmatched junction nucleotides: 16. The CDR3 DNA sequence: TGTGCCAGCTCACAGGGGGCTTCGGGAACCCGGGGATACGAGCAGTACTTC. Its translation: CASSQGASGTRGYEQYF. Combining the CDR3 with reference TRBV18 and TRBJ2-7 gives the whole variable domain NAGVMQNPRHLVRRRGQEARLRCSPMKGHSHVYWYRQLPEEGLKFMVYLQKENIIDESGMPKERFSAEFPKEGPSILRIQQVVRGDSAAYFCASSQGASGTRGYEQYFGPGTRLTVT.

This clone was observed a single time. The CDR3 is CASRLRCRGIGQETQYF. As DNA, the CDR3 is TGTGCAAGTCGCTTAAGGTGCCGGGGGATCGGGCAAGAGACCCAGTACTTC. This rearrangement joins TRBV12-2 to TRBJ2-5; whether TRBD2, the table's D call, matches the DNA was not checked. TRBV12-2 is flagged as a pseudogene. This CDR3 spans 17 amino acids.

This chain links TRBV9 with TRBJ2-3, with TRBD2 matching over 8 bases. CDR3 size: 17 residues. The germline CDR1 and CDR2 sequences are SGDLS and YYNGEE. V dropped 0 bases and J dropped 0; count of bases not matched to a gene: 6. CDR3 sequence (DNA): TGTGCCAGCAGCGTAGGGGTTAGCGGGACTAGCACAGATACGCAGTATTTT. It translates to CASSVGVSGTSTDTQYF. The full variable domain, completed using reference TRBV9 and TRBJ2-3, is DSGVTQTPKHLITATGQRVTLRCSPRSGDLSVYWYQQSLDQGLQFLIQYYNGEERAKGNILERFSAQQFPDLHSELNLSSLELGDSALYFCASSVGVSGTSTDTQYFGPGTRLTVL.

For this clone: The identical CDR3 is also encoded by other nucleotide sequences in the sample. V is TRBV28 and J is TRBJ2-4, with D possibly TRBD2 on 7 matching bases. The CDR3 spans 13 residues. The germline V gene has CDR1 MDHEN and CDR2 SYDVKM. V gave up 4 bases and J gave up 9 bases, with 13 bases separating them. The CDR3, as DNA: TGTGCCAGCAGTTGGGAGGGGGAGGGCATTCAGTACTTC. It translates to CASSWEGEGIQYF.

The chain recombines TRBV5-1 with TRBJ2-5; D is unresolved. V was pared by 2 bases and J by 2 bases, with 7 bases between. Germline CDR1 is SGHRS and CDR2 is YFSETQ. The CDR3 length is 13 residues. The CDR3 sequence: CASSFFGQETQYF. The CDR3 DNA follows: TGCGCCAGCAGCTTTTTCGGTCAAGAGACCCAGTACTTC.

Regarding this clone: Other DNA sequences within the sample encode an identical CDR3. The rearrangement uses TRBV5-1 and TRBJ2-5; no firm D call. The CDR3 runs 12 residues. Germline CDR1 and CDR2: SGHRS and YFSETQ. V shed 0 bases and J shed 4 bases, with 4 bases lying between them. The CDR3 bases are TGCGCCAGCAGCTTGGCGGGAGAGACCCAGTACTTC. Amino acid sequence: CASSLAGETQYF.

This chain links TRBV4-1 with TRBJ1-1; D not certain. The CDR3 is 17 residues long. Looked up from germline, CDR1 is MGHRA and CDR2 is YSYEKL. V lost 6 bases and J lost 1, with 21 bases in between. The CDR3 sequence is CASRDFGGRRRNTEAFF. Here the CDR3 DNA reads TGCGCCAGCAGGGATTTTGGAGGGAGAAGGAGGAACACTGAAGCTTTCTTT.

V and J are TRBV25-1 and TRBJ2-7; 7 bases match TRBD2. Trimming at V came to 6 bases and at J to 7 bases, leaving 12 bases not matched to a gene. The CDR3 extends over 14 amino acids. Per the germline V gene, CDR1 is MGHDK and CDR2 is SYGVNS. The CDR3 nucleotides are TGTGCCAGCAGACAAGCGGGATTTACGGGAGAGCAGTACTTC. This sequence encodes CASRQAGFTGEQYF.

The chain recombines TRBV11-2 with TRBJ1-2; tentative D call: TRBD1 (6 bases). CDR1 and CDR2 (germline): SGHAT, FQNNGV. The CDR3 extends over 12 amino acids. Trimming stripped 6 bases from V and 8 bases from J, with 13 bases between. Written as DNA, the CDR3 is TGTGCCAGCAGTCAACAGGGAATCGGCTACACCTTC. Its protein product is CASSQQGIGYTF.

Concerning this clone itself: The same CDR3 can be traced to other DNA sequences in this sample. This chain connects TRBV5-4 to TRBJ1-2; 12 bases line up with TRBD1. The CDR3 runs to 14 residues. V trimming: 4 bases; J trimming: 5 bases; junction bases outside the gene matches: 3. Germline CDR1 and CDR2: SGHNT and YYREEE (reference sequence). In nucleotides, the CDR3 is TGTGCCAGCAGCCCGGGACAGGGGGCTTATGGCTACACCTTC. The encoded protein is CASSPGQGAYGYTF.

The chain couples TRBV6-6 to TRBJ1-1; TRBD1 might be the D (6 bases). V was clipped by 3 bases and J by 8 bases, with 10 bases between them. Germline V lookup: CDR1 MNHNY, CDR2 SVGAGI (reference sequence). This CDR3 is 12 amino acids long. The CDR3 spells CASSYSDREAFF. CDR3 nucleotides: TGTGCCAGCAGTTATTCCGACAGGGAAGCTTTCTTT.

This clone appeared a few times. The genes are TRBV10-3 and TRBJ1-2; D remains ambiguous. Germline CDR1 ENHRY, CDR2 SYGVKD. Trimming removed 2 bases from V and 6 bases from J, with 13 bases in between. The CDR3 runs 14 residues. This CDR3 is CAISEDYNLHGYTF. The CDR3, as DNA: TGTGCCATCAGTGAGGACTACAACCTCCATGGCTACACCTTC.

The genes are TRBV9 and TRBJ2-3, with 7 nucleotides matching TRBD1. Germline assignment: CDR1 SGDLS and CDR2 YYNGEE. With V trimmed by 5 bases and J by 2 bases, 8 bases remained unmatched. The CDR3 runs to 15 residues. CDR3 sequence reads: CASRYRDSSTDTQYF. The CDR3 DNA is TGTGCCAGCAGGTACCGGGACAGTTCCACAGATACGCAGTATTTT.